This passage covers 29 T cell receptor beta chains from one sample sequenced in a study of T-cell memory formation after mild COVID-19. TCRdb re-called the 5' RACE reads through MiXCR, storing one row per CDR3 protein. The sample shows about 350,000 distinct CDR3 sequences, roughly 13% of them seen only once. The source material was PBMCs or a T cell subset sorted from them (not recorded which). These receptors were obtained from a man between 18 and 29 years old who had mild COVID-19 (a few samples of this study predate the infection). Cell type and time point are not known.

The gene calls are TRBV27 and TRBJ1-6, with D perhaps TRBD1 (5 bases). This CDR3 is 14 amino acids long. V gave up 2 bases and J gave up 7 bases, with 9 bases separating them. Germline-derived CDR1 and CDR2 are MNHEY and SMNVEV (reference sequence). The CDR3 sequence is CASSLPGPNSPLHF. The DNA for the CDR3 is TGTGCCAGCAGTTTACCAGGGCCCAATTCACCCCTCCACTTT.

This clonotype was seen more than once but under ten times. CDR3 in amino acids: CASSHRVFDTQYF. Here the CDR3 DNA reads TGTGCCAGCAGTCACAGGGTTTTTGATACGCAGTATTTT. V gene TRBV2 combines with J gene TRBJ2-3; a possible D gene is TRBD1 (6 bases). The CDR3 is 13 amino acids. The V gene's germline CDR1 is SNHLY and CDR2 FYNNEI. The V end lost 5 bases, the J end lost 6 bases, and 12 bases lay between the germline ends.

The CDR3 region has the DNA TGCAGTGCGAGCCCCCGGGACGGATACACTGAAGCTTTCTTT. Amino acid sequence: CSASPRDGYTEAFF. The rearrangement links TRBV20-1 to TRBJ1-1, with D possibly TRBD1 on 5 matching bases. V was pared by 6 bases and J by 3 bases, with 17 bases between. Germline V CDR1 and CDR2: DFQATT, SNEGSKA (reference sequence). The CDR3 is 14 amino acids.

CDR3 residues: CASSLEPDRAKNIQYF. CDR3 DNA: TGTGCCAGCAGCTTAGAGCCCGACAGAGCCAAAAACATTCAGTACTTC. The chain joins TRBV7-2 to TRBJ2-4; weak D call: TRBD1 (5 bases). V lost 1 base and J 0 bases, leaving 10 bases between the germline ends. This CDR3 region has 16 residues. Germline V gene sequence: CDR1 SGHTA, CDR2 FQGNSA.

With regard to this clonotype: A much larger clone sits a single nucleotide away, making a read error possible. The V gene is TRBV2, the J gene TRBJ1-1; perhaps TRBD1 as D (6 bases). The germline CDR1 and CDR2 sequences are SNHLY and FYNNEI. The CDR3 is 13 amino acids. Trimming took 7 bases from V and 1 from J, leaving 10 bases between them. CDR3 amino acids: CASIPQGNTEAFF. CDR3 sequence (DNA): TGTGCCAGCATCCCACAGGGGAACACTGAAGCTTTCTTT. Full variable domain (missing parts from reference TRBV2 and TRBJ1-1): EPEVTQTPSHQVTQMGQEVILRCVPISNHLYFYWYRQILGQKVEFLVSFYNNEISEKSEIFDDQFSVERPDGSNFTLKIRSTKLEDSAMYFCASIPQGNTEAFFGQGTRLTVV.

This clonotype was detected a few times. V gene TRBV2 combines with J gene TRBJ2-2, with a weak D call TRBD1 (6 bases). Germline-derived CDR1 and CDR2 are SNHLY and FYNNEI. Trimming left V 10 bases short and J 1 base short, with 16 bases between. This CDR3 contains 15 residues. CDR3 sequence: CATRTQGGNTGELFF. As DNA, the CDR3 is TGTGCCACCAGAACACAGGGTGGGAACACCGGGGAGCTGTTTTTT.

This chain links TRBV6-1 with TRBJ1-1; 12 bases fit TRBD1. J gave up 4 bases and V 3 bases, and 12 bases lay outside the gene matches. Germline V CDR1 and CDR2: MNHNS, SASEGT. CDR3 length: 18 amino acids. CDR3: CASSDGWRDRGLFTEAFF. CDR3 in DNA: TGTGCCAGCAGTGATGGATGGAGGGACAGGGGGCTTTTCACTGAAGCTTTCTTT.

The rearrangement links TRBV20-1 to TRBJ2-7; D might be TRBD1 (6 bases). The CDR3 runs to 12 residues. Trimming removed 1 base from V and 3 bases from J, with 7 bases in between. Germline values: CDR1 DFQATT, CDR2 SNEGSKA (reference sequence). Here the CDR3 reads CSARAGDYEQYV. The CDR3 bases are TGCAGTGCTAGAGCAGGGGACTACGAGCAGTACGTC.

This clonotype was found many times. The CDR3 DNA is TGCAGTGCTAGCCCCGAATACGAGCAGTACTTC. The encoded protein is CSASPEYEQYF. The V and J genes are TRBV20-1 and TRBJ2-7; D is undetermined. Germline V gene lookup returns CDR1 DFQATT and CDR2 SNEGSKA (reference sequence). Trimming removed 3 bases from V and 4 bases from J, with 7 bases in between. The length of the CDR3 is 11 residues.

This clonotype was observed at least ten times. The rearrangement links TRBV20-1 to TRBJ2-7; D call uncertain. V was pared by 2 bases and J by 3 bases, with 14 bases between. Per germline, CDR1 DFQATT and CDR2 SNEGSKA (reference sequence). This CDR3 comprises 14 residues. The CDR3 reads CSARPETRDYEQYF. CDR3 DNA sequence: TGCAGTGCTAGACCGGAAACCCGCGACTACGAGCAGTACTTC.

This clonotype was seen repeatedly, ten times or more. The CDR3: CASSFRQGATDTQYF. In DNA, the CDR3 is TGTGCCAGCAGCTTTCGACAGGGGGCGACAGATACGCAGTATTTT. This chain joins TRBV7-2 and TRBJ2-3; TRBD1 aligns across 10 bases. V shed 3 bases and J 3 bases; nucleotides not matched to a gene: 3. The CDR3 loop spans 15 amino acids. Germline assignment: CDR1 SGHTA and CDR2 FQGNSA. Combining the CDR3 with reference TRBV7-2 and TRBJ2-3 gives the whole variable domain GAGVSQSPSNKVTEKGKDVELRCDPISGHTALYWYRQSLGQGLEFLIYFQGNSAPDKSGLPSDRFSAERTGGSVSTLTIQRTQQEDSAVYLCASSFRQGATDTQYFGPGTRLTVL.

This clonotype was seen more than once but under ten times. The CDR3 loop reads CASSSLSPSGGADTQYF. The CDR3 region has the DNA TGTGCCAGCAGCTCGTTGTCCCCTAGCGGGGGGGCAGATACGCAGTATTTT. The chain joins TRBV11-2 to TRBJ2-3, with TRBD2 matching 12 bases. V was clipped by 4 bases and J by 4 bases; unmatched bases: 9. Germline CDR1 reads SGHAT; CDR2 reads FQNNGV. The CDR3 loop spans 17 amino acids. Full variable domain (rest looked up from reference TRBV11-2 and TRBJ2-3): EAGVAQSPRYKIIEKRQSVAFWCNPISGHATLYWYQQILGQGPKLLIQFQNNGVVDDSQLPKDRFSAERLKGVDSTLKIQPAKLEDSAVYLCASSSLSPSGGADTQYFGPGTRLTVL.

The chain recombines TRBV5-4 with TRBJ2-7; D possibly corresponds to TRBD2 (5 bases). The CDR3 spans 14 residues. Trimming took 2 bases from V and 2 from J, leaving 11 bases between them. Germline V gives CDR1 SGHNT, CDR2 YYREEE (reference sequence). CDR3 amino acids: CASSLGLLTYEQYF. Here the CDR3 DNA reads TGTGCCAGCAGCTTAGGACTGTTGACCTACGAGCAGTACTTC. Looking up the rest from reference TRBV5-4 and TRBJ2-7 gives the full variable domain: ETGVTQSPTHLIKTRGQQVTLRCSSQSGHNTVSWYQQALGQGPQFIFQYYREEENGRGNFPPRFSGLQFPNYSSELNVNALELDDSALYLCASSLGLLTYEQYFGPGTRLTVT.

On this clonotype itself: At one end the junction does not follow the germline gene, possibly because of a read error. The J gene is TRBJ2-1, the V gene TRBV20-1; D may be TRBD1 or TRBD2 (6 bases each). Germline lookup yields CDR1 DFQATT and CDR2 SNEGSKA (reference sequence). The CDR3 loop spans 11 amino acids. CDR3 region: CSARDGGPGAF. The CDR3, as DNA: TGCAGTGCTAGGGATGGAGGGCCAGGGGCCTTC.

This clonotype was recorded many times. The gene calls are TRBV7-8 and TRBJ2-2; D gene ambiguous. Trimming shortened V by 4 bases and J by 3 bases, and 12 bases separated the two germline ends. Germline values: CDR1 SGHVS, CDR2 FQNEAQ. This CDR3 comprises 15 residues. The CDR3, as DNA: TGTGCCAGCAGCTACGGTCCCAAGGACACCGGGGAGCTGTTTTTT. Amino acid sequence: CASSYGPKDTGELFF.

This rearrangement joins TRBV12-3 or TRBV12-4 to TRBJ2-2; 7 bases are shared with TRBD1. The CDR3 sequence is 15 residues long. V shed 0 bases, J shed 3 bases, and the junction held 1 base outside the gene matches. The CDR3: CASSLAGQYTGELFF. CDR3 bases: TGTGCCAGCAGTTTAGCGGGACAGTACACCGGGGAGCTGTTTTTT.

A note on this clonotype: This may be a read error: a much more frequent sequence differs by one nucleotide. The chain has TRBV12-3 or TRBV12-4 and TRBJ1-1; D not certain. The CDR3 runs to 13 residues. The CDR3 loop reads CANSFLGNTEAFF. The CDR3 DNA reads as TGTGCCAACAGTTTCCTTGGAAACACTGAAGCTTTCTTT.

J is TRBJ2-4 and V is TRBV4-1, with D possibly matching TRBD2 (6 bases). V was trimmed by 2 bases and J by 0 bases, leaving 14 bases between them. The CDR3 has 17 amino acids. Germline V gives CDR1 MGHRA, CDR2 YSYEKL. The chain's CDR3 is CASSQTLGRTAKNIQYF. Here the CDR3 DNA reads TGCGCCAGCAGCCAAACCTTGGGGAGGACAGCCAAAAACATTCAGTACTTC.

This clonotype has a count of ten or more. This rearrangement joins TRBV11-2 to TRBJ1-1; D is unresolved. The CDR3 is 16 residues long. Trimming stripped 0 bases from V and 1 base from J, with 12 bases between. Germline V gene data show CDR1 as SGHAT and CDR2 as FQNNGV. The CDR3 DNA reads TGTGCCAGCAGCTTAGAATGGCGCCTAAAGAACACTGAAGCTTTCTTT. Its translation: CASSLEWRLKNTEAFF.

This chain connects TRBV7-3 to TRBJ2-2, with 8 bases lining up with TRBD2. The CDR3 sequence is 14 residues long. V trimming: 5 bases; J trimming: 4 bases; junction bases outside the gene matches: 3. Germline-derived CDR1 and CDR2 are SGHTA and FQGTGA. The CDR3 region has the DNA TGTGCCAGCAGCAATCGGGGGGGCACCGGGGAGCTGTTTTTT. It yields the protein CASSNRGGTGELFF. The full variable domain, rest sourced from reference TRBV7-3 and TRBJ2-2, is GAGVSQTPSNKVTEKGKYVELRCDPISGHTALYWYRQSLGQGPEFLIYFQGTGAADDSGLPNDRFFAVRPEGSVSTLKIQRTERGDSAVYLCASSNRGGTGELFFGEGSRLTVL.

This clonotype was counted a few times. This chain links TRBV2 with TRBJ2-2; D is unclear. The germline CDR1 and CDR2 sequences are SNHLY and FYNNEI. The CDR3 extends over 14 amino acids. V gave up 3 bases and J gave up 4 bases, with 9 bases separating them. CDR3 sequence: CASSESQPTGELFF. CDR3 nucleotides: TGTGCCAGCAGTGAGTCTCAACCCACCGGGGAGCTGTTTTTT.

V is TRBV6-2 or TRBV6-3 and J is TRBJ2-5, with no clear D. The CDR3 runs 12 residues. V gave up 6 bases and J gave up 7 bases, with 12 bases separating them. Germline values: CDR1 MNHEY, CDR2 SVGEGT. CDR3 protein: CASSGPGGTQYF. The CDR3 DNA is TGTGCCAGCAGCGGGCCTGGCGGGACCCAGTACTTC.

This clonotype was counted only a few times. The V gene is TRBV29-1, the J gene TRBJ1-2, with D unclear. Germline CDR1 reads SQVTM; CDR2 reads ANQGSEA. CDR3 length: 13 amino acids. Trimming removed 5 bases from V and 0 bases from J, with 10 bases in between. Written as DNA, the CDR3 is TGCAGCGTTACGGAAGCAGCTAACTATGGCTACACCTTC. Translation: CSVTEAANYGYTF.

The table lists this clonotype with many counts. The CDR3 is CASSLASGPGGYTF. DNA of the CDR3: TGCGCCAGCAGCTTGGCCTCGGGTCCTGGTGGCTACACCTTC. This chain joins TRBV5-1 and TRBJ1-2; D call uncertain. The CDR3 has 14 residues. Deletions cut 0 bases from V and 7 bases from J, with 13 bases between. Germline CDR1 is SGHRS and CDR2 is YFSETQ.

The chain joins TRBV6-5 to TRBJ2-5; the D is unclear. V shed 6 bases and J shed 1 base, with 9 bases lying between them. The CDR3 covers 13 residues. CDR1 is MNHEY and CDR2 is SVGAGI in the germline V gene. CDR3 bases: TGTGCCAGCAGCGGCTGGGCCCAAGAGACCCAGTACTTC. This sequence encodes CASSGWAQETQYF.

This clonotype has just a few counts. CDR3 protein: CASSPRWSVDSPLHF. Here the CDR3 DNA reads TGTGCCAGCAGTCCTCGATGGTCGGTGGATTCACCCCTCCACTTT. V gene TRBV6-5 combines with J gene TRBJ1-6; D unresolved. Between the trimmed V and J ends, which lost 5 bases and 8 bases, there was a span of 16 bases. Germline values: CDR1 MNHEY, CDR2 SVGAGI. The CDR3 totals 15 residues.

CDR3 sequence reads: CASRITSLAASDEQFF. The CDR3 region has the DNA TGTGCCAGCAGGATCACCAGTCTAGCGGCCTCTGATGAGCAGTTCTTC. The chain couples TRBV5-8 to TRBJ2-1; TRBD2 matches 7 bases. Germline-derived CDR1 and CDR2 are SGHTS and YDEGEE. The CDR3 is 16 amino acids. Trimming removed 5 bases from V and 8 bases from J; junction bases left unmatched: 16.

This clonotype has only a few counts. V usage is TRBV5-1 and J usage is TRBJ2-2; the match to TRBD2 covers 7 bases. The CDR3 extends over 16 amino acids. Trimming removed 0 bases from V and 6 bases from J; junction bases left unmatched: 8. The germline V gene encodes CDR1 SGHRS and CDR2 YFSETQ. The CDR3 here is CASSLVPVGGAGELFF. The CDR3 region has the DNA TGCGCCAGCAGCTTGGTCCCCGTGGGAGGGGCCGGGGAGCTGTTTTTT.

This clonotype occurred many times. The CDR3, as DNA: TGTGCCAGCAGTTACTCGGGGGCCGGTTCCTACGAGCAGTACTTC. Translation gives CASSYSGAGSYEQYF. This chain connects TRBV6-5 to TRBJ2-7; possible D gene TRBD1, 6 bases. Germline CDR1 and CDR2: MNHEY and SVGAGI. The V end lost 0 bases, the J end lost 1 base, and 10 bases lay between the germline ends. The CDR3 spans 15 residues.